The rows below give T cell receptor beta chains drawn from one sample of a study of regulatory T cells in long-lasting Graves disease. TCRdb used MiXCR to reprocess the multiplex PCR reads, holding one entry per CDR3 protein. The sample records some 370,000 distinct CDR3 sequences, less than 25% being singletons. This sample comprised peripheral blood mononuclear cells (PBMCs), obtained when the disease was refractory, from a patient treated with antithyroid drugs. These receptors were taken from a female donor with Graves disease. Each CDR3 is given with its conserved first and last residue. The D gene is left open where the match is weak. Size values are once, few and many counts, or a class for expanded clones, and some rows have none.

TRBJ1-2 | TRBV12-3/TRBV12-4 | NA | many | CASSLETGFGYGYTF | TGTGCCAGCAGTTTAGAAACAGGTTTTGGCTATGGCTACACCTTC
TRBJ2-5 | TRBV29-1 | TRBD1 | few | CSVVLIDRVETQYF | TGCAGCGTGGTCCTGATCGACAGGGTCGAGACCCAGTACTTC
TRBJ2-5 | TRBV10-3 | TRBD1 | many | CAISGSRGQGKGETQYF | TGTGCCATCAGTGGTAGTAGGGGACAGGGTAAAGGCGAGACCCAGTACTTC
TRBJ2-5 | TRBV19 | TRBD2 | NA | CASSGGRAEETQYF | TGTGCCAGTAGTGGCGGGAGGGCCGAAGAGACCCAGTACTTC
TRBJ1-6 | TRBV18 | NA | many | CASSPHRDSPLHF | TGTGCCAGCTCACCACACCGCGATTCACCCCTCCACTTT
TRBJ1-2 | TRBV30 | NA | many | CAWSNRLNYGYTF | TGTGCCTGGAGTAACAGGTTGAACTATGGCTACACCTTC
TRBJ1-2 | TRBV6-2/TRBV6-3 | TRBD1 | once | CASSYQGQGGYGYTF | TGTGCCAGCAGTTACCAGGGACAGGGGGGCTATGGCTACACCTTC
TRBJ1-1 | TRBV7-9 | TRBD1 | NA | CASSSYRGWAEAFF | TGTGCCAGCAGCTCGTACAGGGGGTGGGCTGAAGCTTTCTTT
TRBJ1-5 | TRBV20-1 | TRBD1 | NA | CSATHRTGFNQPQHF | TGCAGTGCTACCCATCGGACAGGGTTCAATCAGCCCCAGCATTTT
TRBJ2-2 | TRBV2 | NA | NA | CASSAYRNTGELFF | TGTGCCAGCAGTGCTTACAGGAACACCGGGGAGCTGTTTTTT
TRBJ2-7 | TRBV19 | TRBD2 | NA | CASSPSPGTSGRYLYEQYF | TGTGCCAGTTCCCCCTCCCCGGGGACTAGCGGACGCTACCTCTACGAGCAGTACTTC
TRBJ2-7 | TRBV28 | TRBD2 | many | CASRSGAGPFGQYF | TGTGCCAGCAGAAGCGGGGCGGGTCCTTTTGGGCAGTACTTC
TRBJ1-2 | TRBV7-3 | NA | few | CASSLEPGHGYTF | TGTGCCAGCAGCCTCGAGCCTGGACACGGCTACACCTTC
TRBJ2-3 | TRBV5-6 | TRBD2 | NA | CASILRGDLDTQYF | TGTGCCAGCATCCTGCGGGGGGACCTCGATACGCAGTATTTT
TRBJ2-5 | TRBV7-9 | NA | many | CASSLPLQETQYF | TGTGCCAGCAGCCTACCGCTCCAAGAGACCCAGTACTTC
TRBJ2-7 | TRBV7-2 | NA | few | CASSLEYGSSYEQYF | TGTGCCAGCAGCTTAGAGTACGGTAGCTCCTACGAGCAGTACTTC
TRBJ1-1 | TRBV10-3 | TRBD1 | few | CAITSGGTEAFF | TGTGCCATCACTTCAGGGGGCACTGAAGCTTTCTTT
TRBJ2-5 | TRBV6-1 | NA | NA | CASSERLWGQETQYF | TGTGCCAGCAGTGAAAGGCTTTGGGGCCAAGAGACCCAGTACTTC
TRBJ2-2 | TRBV28 | TRBD1 | few | CASSLGQGGSGELFF | TGTGCCAGCAGTCTGGGACAGGGCGGTTCCGGGGAGCTGTTTTTT
TRBJ2-7 | TRBV10-1 | NA | NA | CASSETGVSEQYF | TGCGCCAGCAGTGAGACAGGTGTGAGCGAGCAGTACTTC
TRBJ2-1 | TRBV6-1 | TRBD2 | NA | CASSQPGLAGLIHNEQFF | TGTGCCAGCAGCCAACCGGGACTAGCGGGATTGATCCACAATGAGCAGTTCTTC
TRBJ1-1 | TRBV6-1 | NA | many | CASTDGRAWGTEAFF | TGTGCCAGCACGGATGGGAGGGCGTGGGGCACTGAAGCTTTCTTT
TRBJ1-1 | TRBV6-1 | NA | many | CASKGGGGSEAFF | TGTGCCAGCAAGGGGGGCGGGGGTTCCGAAGCTTTCTTT
TRBJ1-1 | TRBV6-1 | NA | many | CASSPLSPEAFF | TGTGCCAGCAGTCCTCTTAGTCCTGAAGCTTTCTTT
TRBJ1-1 | TRBV30 | NA | many | CAYVMNTEAFF | TGTGCCTACGTCATGAACACTGAAGCTTTCTTT
TRBJ2-5 | TRBV11-2 | TRBD2 | NA | CASSLDLREVQETQYF | TGTGCCAGCAGCTTAGATCTGCGGGAGGTGCAAGAGACCCAGTACTTC
TRBJ2-7 | TRBV6-5 | NA | few | CASSSGQPGEQYF | TGTGCCAGCAGTTCAGGACAGCCCGGCGAGCAGTACTTC
TRBJ1-1 | TRBV5-1 | NA | NA | CASSPTVSNTEAFF | TGCGCCAGCAGCCCAACAGTATCTAACACTGAAGCTTTCTTT
TRBJ2-2 | TRBV6-1 | NA | few | CASSPLGGAGAGELFF | TGTGCCAGCAGTCCCCTGGGGGGGGCGGGCGCCGGGGAGCTGTTTTTT
TRBJ1-1 | TRBV27 | NA | NA | CASSLGGAEAFF | TGTGCCAGCAGTTTGGGGGGCGCGGAAGCTTTCTTT
TRBJ2-5 | TRBV29-1 | TRBD2 | many | CSASSGVRGTQYF | TGCAGCGCGTCTAGCGGGGTAAGAGGGACCCAGTACTTC
TRBJ2-5 | TRBV29-1 | TRBD2 | many | CSALTSGSETQYF | TGCAGCGCCTTGACTAGCGGGAGTGAGACCCAGTACTTC
TRBJ2-7 | TRBV5-1 | NA | few | CASSLRTGYYEQYF | TGCGCCAGCAGCCTACGGACGGGATACTACGAGCAGTACTTC
TRBJ2-7 | TRBV6-1 | NA | NA | CASSPMTNRVYEQYF | TGTGCCAGCAGCCCGATGACTAACAGGGTTTACGAGCAGTACTTC
TRBJ2-6 | TRBV18 | TRBD1 | few | CASSPPGQGFSGANVLTF | TGTGCCAGCTCACCACCGGGACAGGGTTTCTCTGGGGCCAACGTCCTGACTTTC
TRBJ1-3 | TRBV29-1 | TRBD1 | NA | CSVEGRGTRDGSGNTIYF | TGCAGCGTTGAGGGCAGGGGGACGAGGGACGGCTCTGGAAACACCATATATTTT
TRBJ2-5 | TRBV20-1 | TRBD2 | many | CSAITPGLVEETQYF | TGCAGTGCTATAACACCGGGACTAGTGGAGGAGACCCAGTACTTC
TRBJ1-1 | TRBV6-5 | NA | many | CASSYGGAGGTEAFF | TGTGCCAGCAGTTACGGGGGGGCTGGCGGCACTGAAGCTTTCTTT
TRBJ1-2 | TRBV5-1 | NA | many | CASSLVHANYGYTF | TGCGCCAGCAGCTTGGTTCATGCTAACTATGGCTACACCTTC
TRBJ2-4 | TRBV29-1 | NA | many | CSVGLAGVDKNIQYF | TGCAGCGTTGGATTGGCAGGGGTGGACAAAAACATTCAGTACTTC
TRBJ2-7 | TRBV6-1 | TRBD2 | many | CASSEAAGGGYEQYF | TGTGCCAGCAGTGAAGCGGCGGGGGGGGGCTACGAGCAGTACTTC
TRBJ2-7 | TRBV7-9 | TRBD2 | NA | CASSARDYTYEQYF | TGTGCCAGCAGCGCACGGGACTATACCTACGAGCAGTACTTC
TRBJ2-7 | TRBV12-3/TRBV12-4 | TRBD1 | many | CASRYESTGGHEQYF | TGTGCCAGCAGGTATGAGTCGACAGGGGGACACGAGCAGTACTTC
TRBJ1-1 | TRBV3-1 | NA | NA | CASSPRGGGLNTEAFF | TGTGCCAGCAGCCCCAGAGGTGGGGGTTTGAACACTGAAGCTTTCTTT
TRBJ2-7 | TRBV11-1 | TRBD1 | many | CASSLRWDSYEQYF | TGTGCCAGCAGCTTGAGGTGGGACAGCTACGAGCAGTACTTC
TRBJ2-5 | TRBV20-1 | NA | NA | CSALGAGPETQYF | TGCAGTGCGCTAGGGGCGGGGCCCGAGACCCAGTACTTC
TRBJ2-1 | TRBV6-5 | TRBD2 | NA | CASSYSSGRARDEQFF | TGTGCCAGCAGTTACTCTAGCGGGAGGGCCAGGGATGAGCAGTTCTTC
TRBJ1-2 | TRBV12-3/TRBV12-4 | NA | NA | CASSLLGGNYGYTF | TGTGCCAGCAGTTTATTGGGGGGAAATTATGGCTACACCTTC
TRBJ2-2 | TRBV11-2 | NA | many | CASSLVTGNTGELFF | TGTGCCAGCAGCTTAGTAACCGGAAACACCGGGGAGCTGTTTTTT
TRBJ1-1 | TRBV18 | TRBD1 | NA | CASTYEGGQGIEAFF | TGTGCCAGCACCTACGAGGGGGGACAGGGGATTGAAGCTTTCTTT
TRBJ1-1 | TRBV20-1 | NA | NA | CSARSPGQDTEAFF | TGCAGTGCTAGGAGTCCAGGCCAGGACACTGAAGCTTTCTTT
TRBJ1-6 | TRBV6-1 | TRBD1 | NA | CASSTSDRVFFSPLHF | TGTGCCAGCAGCACCTCGGACAGGGTTTTTTTTTCACCCCTCCACTTT
TRBJ1-5 | TRBV19 | NA | NA | CASTIPTSNQPQHF | TGTGCCAGTACCATCCCGACAAGCAATCAGCCCCAGCATTTT
TRBJ1-2 | TRBV27 | NA | NA | CASSLSSPTPYGYTF | TGTGCCAGCAGTTTAAGTTCCCCGACGCCCTATGGCTACACCTTC
TRBJ1-1 | TRBV3-1 | NA | few | CASSQNLKQGMRAFF | TGTGCCAGCAGCCAAAACCTAAAACAGGGTATGAGAGCTTTCTTT